These 22 T cell receptor beta chains originate from one sample sequenced in a study of T cells in Graves' hyperthyroidism and ophthalmopathy. The TCR beta CDR3 regions underwent amplification using RNA transcripts as the source. TCR CDR3 underwent first-round RT-PCR with the HTBI primer set. TCRdb called the multiplex PCR reads again in MiXCR, with one record for every CDR3 protein. The sample includes 350,000 to 400,000 distinct CDR3 sequences, less than 20% of them seen just once. Sequencing was done on a sample of blood. The receptors here all came from a man aged 18 to 29 with Graves' ophthalmopathy.

This clonotype was found many times. The gene calls are TRBV7-9 and TRBJ1-5; D unresolved. CDR3 length: 16 residues. V gave up 1 base and J gave up 3 bases, with 13 bases separating them. Germline V gives CDR1 SEHNR, CDR2 FQNEAQ (reference sequence). CDR3 sequence reads: CASSLGSGRNNQPQHF. The CDR3 DNA reads TGTGCCAGCAGCTTAGGTTCTGGGAGGAACAATCAGCCCCAGCATTTT. The full variable domain, with the rest looked up from reference TRBV7-9 and TRBJ1-5, is DTGVSQNPRHKITKRGQNVTFRCDPISEHNRLYWYRQTLGQGPEFLTYFQNEAQLEKSRLLSDRFSAERPKGSFSTLEIQRTEQGDSAMYLCASSLGSGRNNQPQHFGDGTRLSIL.

In this sample, this clonotype turned up once. A much larger clonotype is one base distant, so this may be a read error. This chain uses TRBV16 with TRBJ1-5, with a weak D call TRBD1 (6 bases). This CDR3 region has 15 residues. CDR1 KGHSY and CDR2 FQNENV come from the germline V gene. V shed 0 bases and J shed 7 bases, with 13 bases lying between them. The CDR3 DNA is TGTGCCAGCAGCCAATCCCCCCGGGGGCGACAGCCCCAGCATTTT. Its translation: CASSQSPRGRQPQHF.

This clonotype was counted only a few times. V gene TRBV4-1 combines with J gene TRBJ1-1; weak D call: TRBD1 (5 bases). In germline, CDR1 is MGHRA, CDR2 YSYEKL. The CDR3 runs 12 residues. The V end lost 3 bases, the J end lost 8 bases, and 10 bases lay between the germline ends. CDR3 sequence (DNA): TGCGCCAGCAGCCACCCGGGGGGAGAAGCTTTCTTT. It codes for CASSHPGGEAFF.

V and J are TRBV5-1 and TRBJ2-3, with TRBD2 matching 12 bases. V was clipped by 3 bases and J by 5 bases; unmatched bases: 1. Germline V gives CDR1 SGHRS, CDR2 YFSETQ. The CDR3 runs to 14 residues. The DNA for the CDR3 is TGCGCCAGCAGCTCGACTAGCGGGGGAGATACGCAGTATTTT. Translation gives CASSSTSGGDTQYF.

This clonotype has ten or more counts. CDR3 protein: CASSSLWDREGSPLHF. The CDR3 region has the DNA TGTGCCAGCAGCTCCCTCTGGGACAGGGAAGGTTCACCCCTCCACTTT. V and J are TRBV11-2 and TRBJ1-6; 9 nucleotides line up with TRBD1. Looked up from germline, CDR1 is SGHAT and CDR2 is FQNNGV. Trimming removed 4 bases from V and 9 bases from J; junction bases left unmatched: 10. CDR3 length equals 16 residues. Supplemented by reference TRBV11-2 and TRBJ1-6, the full variable domain reads EAGVAQSPRYKIIEKRQSVAFWCNPISGHATLYWYQQILGQGPKLLIQFQNNGVVDDSQLPKDRFSAERLKGVDSTLKIQPAKLEDSAVYLCASSSLWDREGSPLHFGNGTRLTVT.

The V gene is TRBV28, the J gene TRBJ2-1, with D perhaps TRBD2 (6 bases). Germline V gene sequence: CDR1 MDHEN, CDR2 SYDVKM. V was clipped by 2 bases and J by 6 bases, with 11 bases between them. CDR3 length: 14 residues. The CDR3 DNA reads as TGTGCCAGCAGTTTAGCGGGAAGGGGCAATGAGCAGTTCTTC. It codes for CASSLAGRGNEQFF.

The chain links TRBV19 to TRBJ1-6; D not certain. Germline CDR1 reads LNHDA; CDR2 reads SQIVND (reference sequence). V gave up 1 base and J gave up 9 bases, with 13 bases separating them. There are 15 residues in the CDR3. CDR3 bases: TGTGCCAGTAGTATAGTAAACGGACGGAGTTCACCCCTCCACTTT. As protein: CASSIVNGRSSPLHF.

This clonotype showed up many times. The V call is TRBV10-3, the J call TRBJ2-7; D perhaps matches TRBD1 (6 bases). Germline V gene sequence: CDR1 ENHRY, CDR2 SYGVKD. This CDR3 comprises 12 residues. Trimming left V 5 bases short and J 4 bases short, with 9 bases between. Here the CDR3 DNA reads TGTGCCATCAGTTCCCAGGGGTACGAGCAGTACTTC. It codes for CAISSQGYEQYF.

The chain combines TRBV7-8 with TRBJ2-3, with D perhaps matching TRBD1 (5 bases). The V and J ends lost 2 bases and 5 bases respectively, with 17 bases between them. This CDR3 contains 16 residues. From germline, CDR1 is SGHVS and CDR2 FQNEAQ. CDR3 coding DNA: TGTGCCAGCAGCTTAAAGCGCGGACCTAGGGGAGATACGCAGTATTTT. It translates to CASSLKRGPRGDTQYF.

This clonotype was recorded many times. CDR3 region: CASSETGEEAFF. The DNA for the CDR3 is TGTGCCAGCAGCGAAACAGGGGAAGAAGCTTTCTTT. The gene calls are TRBV3-1 and TRBJ1-1; TRBD1 aligns across 7 bases. The CDR3 sequence is 12 residues long. V trimming: 5 bases; J trimming: 8 bases; junction bases outside the gene matches: 5. CDR1 is LGHDT and CDR2 is YNNKEL in the germline V gene (reference sequence).

The rearrangement links TRBV2 to TRBJ2-2; unclear D gene. The ends were cut back, 2 bases at V and 3 bases at J, with 7 bases in the middle. The CDR3 spans 14 residues. Germline V lookup: CDR1 SNHLY, CDR2 FYNNEI. This CDR3 is CASSENSYTGELFF. The CDR3 bases are TGTGCCAGCAGTGAAAACAGTTACACCGGGGAGCTGTTTTTT.

Turning to this clonotype: Sequence at one end of the junction differs from germline and may be a read error. V gene TRBV3-1 combines with J gene TRBJ2-1; possibly TRBD1 for D (6 bases). The germline V gene encodes CDR1 LGHDT and CDR2 YNNKEL (reference sequence). This CDR3 is built from 15 residues. This CDR3 reads CVSSPPGVSPNEQFF. CDR3 DNA sequence: TGTGTCAGCAGCCCGCCAGGGGTTAGCCCCAATGAGCAGTTCTTC.

The rearrangement links TRBV2 to TRBJ2-6, with D perhaps TRBD1 or TRBD2 (5 bases each). The V end lost 6 bases, the J end lost 1 base, and 13 bases lay between the germline ends. The CDR3 is 16 residues long. The germline gives CDR1 SNHLY, CDR2 FYNNEI. CDR3 residues: CASSPGRRSGANVLTF. The CDR3 coding sequence is TGTGCCAGCAGCCCGGGACGGAGGTCTGGGGCCAACGTCCTGACTTTC. The whole variable domain, remainder taken from reference TRBV2 and TRBJ2-6, is EPEVTQTPSHQVTQMGQEVILRCVPISNHLYFYWYRQILGQKVEFLVSFYNNEISEKSEIFDDQFSVERPDGSNFTLKIRSTKLEDSAMYFCASSPGRRSGANVLTFGAGSRLTVL.

This clonotype has a handful of counts. This chain links TRBV5-1 with TRBJ1-1; TRBD1 is a possible D gene (6 bases). Looked up from germline, CDR1 is SGHRS and CDR2 is YFSETQ. The CDR3 extends over 19 amino acids. Trimming left V 0 bases short and J 0 bases short, with 21 bases between. The CDR3 spells CASSLGGASGFILNTEAFF. In DNA, the CDR3 is TGCGCCAGCAGCTTGGGGGGGGCCAGTGGATTTATTCTGAACACTGAAGCTTTCTTT.

This clonotype was recorded at least ten times. The gene calls are TRBV5-1 and TRBJ2-1; the match to TRBD2 covers 10 bases. Germline V gene sequence: CDR1 SGHRS, CDR2 YFSETQ. This CDR3 is built from 13 residues. With V trimmed by 4 bases and J by 9 bases, 4 bases remained unmatched. CDR3 protein: CASSPTSGVEQFF. The DNA of the CDR3 is TGCGCCAGCAGCCCTACTAGCGGGGTTGAGCAGTTCTTC. The full variable domain, with the rest looked up from reference TRBV5-1 and TRBJ2-1, is KAGVTQTPRYLIKTRGQQVTLSCSPISGHRSVSWYQQTPGQGLQFLFEYFSETQRNKGNFPGRFSGRQFSNSRSEMNVSTLELGDSALYLCASSPTSGVEQFFGPGTRLTVL.

This clonotype was observed at least ten times. The chain uses TRBV7-9 and TRBJ1-5; D not resolved. V shed 8 bases and J shed 1 base, with 9 bases lying between them. Germline V gives CDR1 SEHNR, CDR2 FQNEAQ (reference sequence). This CDR3 has 13 amino acids. The CDR3 DNA reads TGTGCCAGCGGGAGGGAGAGCAATCAGCCCCAGCATTTT. This sequence encodes CASGRESNQPQHF.

The V and J genes are TRBV28 and TRBJ1-4, with TRBD1 as a possible D gene (5 bases). This CDR3 spans 13 amino acids. The V end lost 7 bases, the J end lost 7 bases, and 13 bases lay between the germline ends. Germline V gene data show CDR1 as MDHEN and CDR2 as SYDVKM. CDR3 amino acids: CASIRGAGEKLFF. For the CDR3, the DNA is TGTGCCAGCATAAGGGGCGCAGGTGAAAAACTGTTTTTT.

This clonotype showed up many times. The rearrangement uses TRBV5-1 and TRBJ2-6; D not certain. The CDR3 length is 13 residues. V dropped 5 bases and J dropped 4 bases, with 7 bases sitting between them. Germline V gene sequence: CDR1 SGHRS, CDR2 YFSETQ. The CDR3 is CASSRAGANVLTF. In DNA form, the CDR3 reads TGCGCCAGCAGTCGAGCGGGGGCCAACGTCCTGACTTTC.

This clonotype was seen once. Relative to the germline gene, one junction end is altered; a read error may explain this. The gene calls are TRBV5-5 and TRBJ2-7, with 8 bases matching TRBD2. Per germline, CDR1 SGHKS and CDR2 YYEKEE (reference sequence). This CDR3 region has 16 residues. CDR3 coding DNA: TGCGCCAGCAGCTTAACGGGAGGGGCCCAGCAATACGAGCAGTACTTC. Residues: CASSLTGGAQQYEQYF.

This clonotype has ten or more counts. The chain combines TRBV5-1 with TRBJ2-7, with no clear D. V was clipped by 2 bases and J by 5 bases, with 17 bases between them. This CDR3 has 15 amino acids. Germline CDR1 and CDR2: SGHRS and YFSETQ. For the CDR3, the DNA is TGCGCCAGCAGCTTAGGTACGCCCGACGGCCACGAGCAGTACTTC. This translates into CASSLGTPDGHEQYF.

The chain carries TRBV5-5 and TRBJ2-3; 11 bases align to TRBD2. Germline V lookup: CDR1 SGHKS, CDR2 YYEKEE (reference sequence). The CDR3 has 18 residues. With 1 base clipped from V and 2 bases from J, the junction kept 9 bases outside the gene matches. CDR3 sequence (DNA): TGTGCCAGCAGCTTGAAGCCCCTAGCGGGGGGTTACACAGATACGCAGTATTTT. Translating it yields CASSLKPLAGGYTDTQYF.

A few counts support this clonotype. The V call is TRBV5-4, the J call TRBJ2-3; D is possibly TRBD2 (6 bases). V lost 7 bases, J lost 1 base, and 16 bases lay in between. Germline assignment: CDR1 SGHNT and CDR2 YYREEE (reference sequence). The CDR3 extends over 15 amino acids. CDR3 nucleotides: TGTGCCAGCTGCCTTTCGGGGGATGGCACAGATACGCAGTATTTT. Its translation is CASCLSGDGTDTQYF. The complete variable domain, with remaining parts taken from reference TRBV5-4 and TRBJ2-3, reads ETGVTQSPTHLIKTRGQQVTLRCSSQSGHNTVSWYQQALGQGPQFIFQYYREEENGRGNFPPRFSGLQFPNYSSELNVNALELDDSALYLCASCLSGDGTDTQYFGPGTRLTVL.